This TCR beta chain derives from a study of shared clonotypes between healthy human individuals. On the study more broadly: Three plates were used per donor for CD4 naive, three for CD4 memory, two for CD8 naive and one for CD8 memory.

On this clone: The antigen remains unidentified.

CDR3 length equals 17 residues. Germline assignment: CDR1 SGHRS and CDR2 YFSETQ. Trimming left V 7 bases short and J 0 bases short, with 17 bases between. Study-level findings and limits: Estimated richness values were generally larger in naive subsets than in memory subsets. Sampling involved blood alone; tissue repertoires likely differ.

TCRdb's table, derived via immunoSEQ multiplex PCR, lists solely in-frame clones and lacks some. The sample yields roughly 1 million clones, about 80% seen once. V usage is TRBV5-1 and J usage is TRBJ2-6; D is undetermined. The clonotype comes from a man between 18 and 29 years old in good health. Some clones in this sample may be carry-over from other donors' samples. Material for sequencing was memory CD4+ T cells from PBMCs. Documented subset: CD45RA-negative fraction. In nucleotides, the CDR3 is TGCGCCAGCGTCAGTGACGAAGAAGTCTCTGGGGCCAACGTCCTGACTTTC. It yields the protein CASVSDEEVSGANVLTF.